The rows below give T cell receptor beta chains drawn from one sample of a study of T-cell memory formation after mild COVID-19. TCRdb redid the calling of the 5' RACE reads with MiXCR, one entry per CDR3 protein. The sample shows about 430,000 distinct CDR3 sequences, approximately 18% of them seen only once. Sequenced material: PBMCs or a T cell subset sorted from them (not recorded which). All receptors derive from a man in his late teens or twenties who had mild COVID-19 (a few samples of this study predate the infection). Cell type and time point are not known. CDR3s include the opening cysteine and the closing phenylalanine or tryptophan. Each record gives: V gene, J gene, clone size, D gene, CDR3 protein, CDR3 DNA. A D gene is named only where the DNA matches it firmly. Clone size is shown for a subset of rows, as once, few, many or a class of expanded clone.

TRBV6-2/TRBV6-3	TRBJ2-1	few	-	CASSSRGDEQFF	TGTGCCAGCAGTTCACGAGGCGATGAGCAGTTCTTC
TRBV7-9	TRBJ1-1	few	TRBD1	CASSRTRTGGTEAFF	TGTGCCAGCAGCCGAACCCGGACAGGGGGGACTGAAGCTTTCTTT
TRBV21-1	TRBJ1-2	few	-	CASSKAWETAPPNYGYTF	TGTGCCAGCAGCAAAGCTTGGGAGACGGCACCACCTAACTATGGCTACACCTTC
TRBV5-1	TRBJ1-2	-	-	CASSFDWKNYGYTF	TGCGCCAGCAGCTTCGATTGGAAGAACTATGGCTACACCTTC
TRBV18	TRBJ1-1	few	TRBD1	CASSTPGQGATADGAFF	TGTGCCAGCTCAACTCCGGGACAGGGGGCTACTGCGGATGGAGCTTTCTTT
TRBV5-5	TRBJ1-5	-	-	CASSLVTNQHQHF	TGTGCCAGCAGCTTGGTTACTAATCAGCACCAGCATTTT
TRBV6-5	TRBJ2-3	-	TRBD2	CASRGTSGGPDTQYF	TGTGCCAGCAGGGGGACTAGCGGGGGGCCAGATACGCAGTATTTT
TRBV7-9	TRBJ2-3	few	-	CASSPPQYF	TGTGCCAGCAGCCCACCGCAGTATTTT
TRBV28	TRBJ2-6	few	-	CASSGGVSGANVLTF	TGTGCCAGCAGTGGAGGTGTATCTGGGGCCAACGTCCTGACTTTC
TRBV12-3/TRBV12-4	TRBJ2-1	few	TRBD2	CASSAMGGYNEQFF	TGTGCCAGCAGTGCTATGGGGGGGTACAATGAGCAGTTCTTC
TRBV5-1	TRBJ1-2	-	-	CASSLGVVSDGYTF	TGCGCCAGCAGCTTGGGGGTCGTCAGTGATGGCTACACCTTC
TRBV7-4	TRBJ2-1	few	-	CASSLEMVHPASEQFF	TGTGCCAGCAGCTTGGAGATGGTCCACCCCGCGAGTGAGCAGTTCTTC
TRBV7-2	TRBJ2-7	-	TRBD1	CASSPPWGTGVYEQYF	TGTGCCAGCAGCCCACCCTGGGGGACAGGGGTTTACGAGCAGTACTTC
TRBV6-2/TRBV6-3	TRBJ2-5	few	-	CASRPSSGPYQETQYF	TGTGCCAGCAGACCCAGCAGCGGCCCGTACCAAGAGACCCAGTACTTC
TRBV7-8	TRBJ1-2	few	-	CASSSHNAVYGYTF	TGTGCCAGCAGCTCGCACAACGCAGTCTATGGCTACACCTTC
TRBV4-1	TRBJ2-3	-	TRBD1	CASSQSPGTGGTDTQYF	TGCGCCAGCAGCCAGTCCCCCGGGACAGGGGGCACAGATACGCAGTATTTT
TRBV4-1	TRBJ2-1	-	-	CASSPTSSRYNEQFF	TGCGCCAGCAGCCCTACCTCTTCCAGGTACAATGAGCAGTTCTTC
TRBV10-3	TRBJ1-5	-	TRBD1	CAISEMTGAGNQPQHF	TGTGCCATCAGTGAGATGACAGGGGCCGGGAATCAGCCCCAGCATTTT
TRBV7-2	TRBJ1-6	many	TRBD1	CASSLEPGGYSPLHF	TGTGCCAGCAGCTTAGAGCCAGGGGGCTATTCACCCCTCCACTTT
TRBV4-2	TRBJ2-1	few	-	CASSQEDSGTHNEQFF	TGTGCCAGCAGCCAAGAAGATTCGGGGACGCACAATGAGCAGTTCTTC
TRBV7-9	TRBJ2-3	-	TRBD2	CASSPGTSRNTQYF	TGTGCCAGCAGCCCTGGGACTAGCCGCAATACGCAGTATTTT
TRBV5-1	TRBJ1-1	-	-	CASRALKRETPNTEAFF	TGCGCCAGCCGAGCCCTTAAGAGGGAGACTCCGAACACTGAAGCTTTCTTT
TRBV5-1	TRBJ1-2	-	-	CASSPEAVGYTF	TGCGCCAGCAGCCCCGAGGCCGTCGGCTACACCTTC
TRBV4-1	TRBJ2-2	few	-	CASRASLNTGELFF	TGCGCCAGCAGGGCTAGCCTAAACACCGGGGAGCTGTTTTTT
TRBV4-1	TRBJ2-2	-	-	CASSQGENTGELFF	TGCGCCAGCAGCCAAGGAGAGAACACCGGGGAGCTGTTTTTT
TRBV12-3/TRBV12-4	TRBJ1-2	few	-	CASGTGAVDGYTF	TGTGCCTCAGGCACCGGGGCAGTGGATGGCTACACCTTC
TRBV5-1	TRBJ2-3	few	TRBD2	CASSLNERGASTDTQYF	TGCGCCAGCAGCTTGAACGAGCGGGGGGCCAGCACAGATACGCAGTATTTT
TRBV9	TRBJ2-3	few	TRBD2	CASSPGSGGFTDTQYF	TGTGCCAGCAGCCCGGGTAGCGGGGGGTTCACAGATACGCAGTATTTT